This T cell receptor (beta chain) appears in the sequencing data of a study of identical twins. TCRdb re-called the 5' RACE reads with MiXCR, one entry per CDR3 protein. The table includes 500,000 to 550,000 distinct CDR3 sequences, 22% detected once. Germline V CDR1 and CDR2: SQVTM, ANQGSEA. The CDR3 extends over 14 amino acids. The junction had 12 bases not matched to a gene; V was cut back by 4 bases and J by 7 bases. The data were also submitted as part of a second study, on T cells expressing NK-cell markers. As that report states: Investigators obtained TCR beta repertoires from sorted CD3+CD56+NKG2C+, CD3+CD56+NKG2C- and CD3+CD56-NKG2C+ T cells. Several donors likewise had their CD3+CD56-NKG2C+ fraction led by these clonotypes.

This chain joins TRBV29-1 and TRBJ1-1; TRBD1 aligns across 7 bases. This clonotype originated in a woman aged 18-29 years in good health. Material for sequencing was CD4+ T cells sorted from blood. This CDR3 is CSVGQGKSWGEAFF. In nucleotides, the CDR3 is TGCAGCGTTGGACAGGGTAAATCCTGGGGTGAAGCTTTCTTT.